The TCR beta chain under discussion was sequenced for a study of graft-versus-host responses after intestinal transplantation (dated by TCRdb to 2020 to 2022). Regarding the study in general: Recipients received multivisceral, liver-intestinal, or isolated intestinal transplants. Anti-thymocyte globulin induction was given to all recipients, followed by maintenance tacrolimus and steroids for approximately 3 years. Bulk TCR-beta CDR3 sequencing was used to track graft-versus-host and host-versus-graft alloreactive T cell clones in the graft, circulation and bone marrow after intestinal transplantation. Alloreactive clones were identified by sequencing pre-transplant mixed lymphocyte reaction products and comparing them with unstimulated pre-transplant donor and recipient T cells. The cohort enrolled 24 intestinal transplant recipients, one of whom was a retransplant, and a few patients without pretransplant specimens were excluded. A peak of at least 4% donor T cells among recipient peripheral blood mononuclear cells was the definition used for donor T cell macrochimerism. Instead of going to the commercial service, samples from a few later patients were sequenced in-house on an Illumina MiSeq and processed with MiXCR. Summary of the overall study and its limitations: GvH clones were found in recipient bone marrow, and some of the GvH clones appeared earlier in ileal mucosa or blood, which is consistent with an intestinal mucosal origin. High GvH to HvG T cell clonal ratios were observed in the allografts of patients with donor T cell macrochimerism. The conclusions were limited by the relatively low number and heterogeneity of the intestinal transplant patients. Early after transplant, peak levels of circulating GvH clones were associated with declines in HvG clones.

The germline V end is reduced by 3 bases and the J end by 5 bases; junction bases left unmatched: 9. The germline V gene gives CDR1 as SGHTA and CDR2 as FQGNSA. The CDR3 covers 16 residues, taking in both the cysteine and the phenylalanine. Just the 48-base CDR3 DNA is kept, in frame starting at base 1. The time point label on this specimen signifies: cells obtained before transplantation from donor or recipient. CD3+CD4+ and CD3+CD8+ populations were FACS-sorted from unstimulated pre-transplant donor and recipient cells taken from spleen or lymph nodes. Regarding this clone: The target of this receptor is not known. Per-base qualities were not stored, and no clone one base away is much larger.

The method behind the library was the immunoSEQ multiplex PCR assay. For most patients, genomic DNA was isolated with the Qiagen DNeasy Blood and Tissue Kit and shipped frozen to Adaptive Biotechnologies for TCR sequencing. High-throughput TCR-beta CDR3 sequencing of genomic DNA from most patients was performed by Adaptive Biotechnologies. Processing in the source paper ran as follows. Adaptive's ImmunoSEQ software supplied the TCR sequencing data for under 20 patients, while MiXCR and VDJtools were used to process a few other patients. To correct CD4 versus CD8 sorting errors, sequences present in both subsets at a frequency ratio below 5:1 were removed. Because the origin of CDR3 nucleotide sequences shared between donor and recipient could not be assigned, those sequences were removed. At least 2-fold expansion over unstimulated cells and a minimum CFSE-low frequency of 0.002% (template counts) or 0.001% (read counts) were required for clones to be classified as alloreactive. Clones were considered mappable if detected in sequenced pre-transplant spleen, lymph node, or MLR CFSE-low populations of the donor or recipient. The cumulative frequency of alloreactive clones was calculated as a percentage of all sequences, weighted by copy number. Held by TCRdb, this immuneACCESS table contains in-frame sequences only and omits some clones. Under half of the omission traces to an unresolved V gene where checked; the cause of the rest is unknown. V and J calls plus clone size are reproduced from that table; the DNA served to infer D and trimming. For this sample the table gives about 150,000 clones, of which about nine tenths were detected only once. Of the sample, about 0.2% is held by the ten largest clones.

The sample in question was unstimulated CD4+ T cells sorted from spleen or lymph node cells, obtained before intestinal transplant. This receptor was identified in a human donor who received an intestinal transplant. The chain was built from TRBV7-2 and TRBJ1-5, with 8 bases in between that match TRBD1. The sequence in DNA is TGTGCCAGCAGCTTGGTCGGGACAGGAAGCGATCAGCCCCAGCATTTT. This codes for CASSLVGTGSDQPQHF.